This T cell receptor beta chain was found in a study of T cell repertoires in ileal Crohn's disease. Study summary: The M6 sample came from neoterminal ileum during colonoscopy after surgery.

The V end lost 1 base, the J end lost 0 bases, and 13 bases lay between the germline ends. CDR1 and CDR2 from the germline V gene are SGHRS and YFSETQ. The CDR3 runs 16 residues. General study findings and limits: Compared with non-smokers, active smokers at surgery showed more clonal expansions. High-frequency clones were more common in sorted CD8 than CD4 cells. Within the first postoperative year, endoscopy came at median approximately 6.3 months.

Regarding this clone: The target antigen is unknown.

Time point defined: neoterminal ileum biopsy at postoperative endoscopy, about 6 months after surgery. Clones were sequenced by immunoSEQ multiplex PCR, and TCRdb holds only the in-frame ones, with some missing. The sample consists of nearly 11,000 clones, more than 65% of them appearing once. The chain links TRBV5-1 to TRBJ1-2; TRBD1 is a possible D gene (6 bases). This receptor was obtained from an adult with Crohn's disease. The sample comprised ileal tissue. As DNA, the CDR3 is TGCGCCAGCAGCTTGACAGGGCCCTACCCTAACTATGGCTACACCTTC. Its translation is CASSLTGPYPNYGYTF.